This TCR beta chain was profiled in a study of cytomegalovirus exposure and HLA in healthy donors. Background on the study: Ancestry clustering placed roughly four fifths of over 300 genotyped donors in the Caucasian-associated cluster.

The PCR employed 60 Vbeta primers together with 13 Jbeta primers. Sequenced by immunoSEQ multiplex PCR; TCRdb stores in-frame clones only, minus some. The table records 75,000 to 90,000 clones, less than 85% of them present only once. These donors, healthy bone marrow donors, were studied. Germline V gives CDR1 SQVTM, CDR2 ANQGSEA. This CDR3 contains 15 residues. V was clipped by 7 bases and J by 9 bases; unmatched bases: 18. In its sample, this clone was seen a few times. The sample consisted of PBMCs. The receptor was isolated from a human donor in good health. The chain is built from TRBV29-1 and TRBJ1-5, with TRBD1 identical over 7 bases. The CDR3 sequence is CSAVSRDSPFGPQHF. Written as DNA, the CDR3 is TGCAGCGCCGTCTCGCGGGACAGCCCTTTTGGGCCCCAGCATTTT.